Sequencing of this T cell receptor beta chain was carried out in a study of blood T cell repertoires in COVID-19 (dated by TCRdb to about 2020). Regarding the complete study: Collaborator samples came from the United States, Italy and Spain and covered acute and convalescent phases of COVID-19. The samples were drawn from two sources: the first 160 participants of the ongoing ImmuneRACE study, and 1,254 subjects contributed by 6 global collaborators. Where available, HLA class I and class II types were obtained from metadata supplied by the sample provider rather than from assay-based typing. A de-identified subject ID, COVID-19 status, age in years and sex were almost always included in the sample metadata. The repertoires were made available in a free public database intended to serve as a resource for research on the immune response to SARS-CoV-2. The prospective study material was composed of cDNA or gDNA derived from T cells, B-cell-depleted T cells, or PBMCs. The dataset comprised deeply sampled blood TCRbeta repertoires from subjects exposed to, actively infected with, or recovered from COVID-19.

The immunoSEQ Assay, a bias-controlled multiplex PCR, was used to amplify TCRbeta CDR3 regions from genomic DNA. For the original study's pipeline: The number of nucleated cells in each sample was estimated from the amplification of reference gene primers within the assay. To quantify the absolute abundance of each unique TCRbeta CDR3 rearrangement, sequence reads were collapsed and filtered. For each sample, productive Simpson clonality was calculated by taking the square root of Simpson's diversity index across productive rearrangements. The table comes from immuneACCESS by way of TCRdb, which keeps in-frame sequences with V and J called. Part of the clones is missing from these tables; in studies checked, under half for an unresolved V gene and the rest for unknown reasons. Clone size and the V and J calls come from that table; the DNA yielded D and trimming. The sample records 150,000 to 200,000 clones, around 80% of which are singletons. Around 3.7% of the sample comes from the top ten.

In the prospective study, participants were about 18 to 90 years old, resided in about two dozen geographic areas of the United States, and were enrolled through a virtual design. In the prospective study, participants were assigned to cohorts based on the clinical history participants reported in a screening survey and a study questionnaire. For ImmuneRACE Cohort 3, a participant was defined as recovered based on two consecutive negative NP/OP PCR tests, clearance by a healthcare professional, or resolution of symptoms. Each participant in the prospective study had whole blood, serum and a nasopharyngeal or oropharyngeal swab collected by mobile phlebotomists. Prospective study participants could optionally give additional blood draws and questionnaires over an approximately two-month period. Before DNA extraction, prospective study blood samples were shipped either frozen or at room temperature.

After removal of 2 bases from V and 14 bases from J, the junction retains 4 bases not matched to a gene. The CDR3 measures 11 amino acids from cysteine to phenylalanine. Here the CDR3 DNA is all that survives: 33 bases in frame from base 1. The germline V gene supplies CDR1 SNHLY and CDR2 FYNNEI. The investigation overall reported the following: How much clinical and demographic metadata was included differed by source and by participant, and the metadata was provided uncurated.

On this clone itself: Its antigen target is currently unknown. Base-call qualities are not available, and no considerably larger clone is one nucleotide away.

This sequence was found in a woman in her fifties or sixties who had recovered from COVID-19. The rearrangement combines TRBV2 with TRBJ2-3; TRBD1 matches 7 bases in the middle. The sample was PBMCs or T cells enriched from blood (not recorded which). The DNA sequence is given as TGTGCCAGCAGTGAAAGACAGGGCATGTATTTT. Protein translation: CASSERQGMYF.